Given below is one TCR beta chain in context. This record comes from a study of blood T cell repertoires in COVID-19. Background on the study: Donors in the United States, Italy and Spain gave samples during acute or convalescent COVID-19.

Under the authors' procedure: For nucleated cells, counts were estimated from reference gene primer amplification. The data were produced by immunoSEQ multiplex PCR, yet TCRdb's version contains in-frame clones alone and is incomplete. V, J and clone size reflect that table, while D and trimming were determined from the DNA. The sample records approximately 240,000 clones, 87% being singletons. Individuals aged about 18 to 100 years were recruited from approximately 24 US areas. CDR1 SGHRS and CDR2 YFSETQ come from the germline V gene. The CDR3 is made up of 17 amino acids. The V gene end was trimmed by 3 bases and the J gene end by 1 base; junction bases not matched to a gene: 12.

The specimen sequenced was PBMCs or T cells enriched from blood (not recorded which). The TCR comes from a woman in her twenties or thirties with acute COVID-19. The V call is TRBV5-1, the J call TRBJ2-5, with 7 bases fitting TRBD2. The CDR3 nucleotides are TGCGCCAGCAGCTCGTCTGTGGGAGGGACCCCCCAAGAGACCCAGTACTTC. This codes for CASSSSVGGTPQETQYF.